This TCR beta chain emerged from a study of early T cells in non-severe SARS-CoV-2 infection. Study details: The authors sequenced bulk RNA from unsorted whole blood, leaving chains unpaired.

The CDR3 has 12 amino acids. Germline assignment: CDR1 SGHDN and CDR2 FVKESK. Trimming pared 4 bases from V and 4 bases from J, leaving 8 bases between. The library protocol tagged individual cDNA molecules with unique molecular identifiers. Each CDR3 protein gets one entry after TCRdb re-called the 5' RACE reads with MiXCR. Of about 110,000 distinct CDR3 sequences in the sample, around 13% are singletons; the top ten hold 3.5% to 4%. This clonotype was counted once. This chain connects TRBV14 to TRBJ2-7; D gene unclear. The sample here was whole blood, taken at baseline. The source is an adult who was a healthcare worker with PCR-confirmed SARS-CoV-2 infection or an uninfected control (not recorded which). The CDR3, as DNA: TGTGCCAGCAGCCCAACGGGTTACGAGCAGTACTTC. Protein product: CASSPTGYEQYF.